This TCR beta chain was sequenced during a study of blood T cells in healthy people across ages. The study's findings and limits: Whereas aged donors had fewer naive CD4+ cells, long-lived donors had more of them and higher diversity.

Drawing of peripheral blood yielded about 10 milliliters from each donor. Extractions gave at least 5 micrograms of total RNA per sample. This clonotype was recorded a few times. Its specificity is unknown. PCR was performed a second time for roughly 7 to 12 cycles using a sample-barcoded 5' primer and a J-beta primer mix. Each CDR3 protein gets one entry after TCRdb re-called the 5' RACE reads with MiXCR. The sample has some 750,000 distinct CDR3 sequences; 20% to 25% are singletons. This CDR3 comprises 16 residues. V was shortened by 5 bases and J by 3 bases, with 20 bases between the two germline ends. CDR1 is DFQATT, CDR2 SNEGSKA, per germline (reference sequence).

Source material: blood. This receptor was obtained from a man between 65 and 85 years old in good health. This sequence joins TRBV20-1 and TRBJ2-1, with D tentatively TRBD2 (6 bases). The CDR3 DNA is TGCAGTGCTCCCAATCGGGCAAGCGGGTACTACAATGAGCAGTTCTTC. Its protein product is CSAPNRASGYYNEQFF.